This T cell receptor beta chain was captured in a study of blood T cell repertoires in COVID-19. CDR3 length: 13 amino acids. V was pared by 2 bases and J by 3 bases, with 9 bases between. The V gene's germline CDR1 is SGHDT and CDR2 YYEEEE. Method: immunoSEQ multiplex PCR; TCRdb's copy keeps in-frame clones and lacks some. The sample lists about 240,000 clones, under 85% occurring once. The chain links TRBV5-6 to TRBJ2-7; possible D gene TRBD1, 5 bases. The sequenced sample consisted of peripheral blood. The clonotype was recovered from a man aged 30-40 years who had recovered from COVID-19. DNA of the CDR3: TGTGCCAGCAGCTTTCCTCAGGGCTACGAGCAGTACTTC. Its translation: CASSFPQGYEQYF.